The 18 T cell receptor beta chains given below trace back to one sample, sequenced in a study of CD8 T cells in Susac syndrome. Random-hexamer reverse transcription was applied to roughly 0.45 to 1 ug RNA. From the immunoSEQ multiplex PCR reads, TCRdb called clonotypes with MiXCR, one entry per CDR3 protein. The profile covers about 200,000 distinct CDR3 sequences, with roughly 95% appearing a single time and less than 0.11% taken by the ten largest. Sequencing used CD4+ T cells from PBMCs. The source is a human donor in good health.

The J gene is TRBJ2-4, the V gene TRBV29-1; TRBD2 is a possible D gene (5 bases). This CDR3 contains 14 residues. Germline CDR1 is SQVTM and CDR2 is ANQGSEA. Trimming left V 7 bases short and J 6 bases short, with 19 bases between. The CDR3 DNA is TGCAGCGCCCTCTGGGATCTAGGAGGAAACATTCAGTACTTC. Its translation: CSALWDLGGNIQYF.

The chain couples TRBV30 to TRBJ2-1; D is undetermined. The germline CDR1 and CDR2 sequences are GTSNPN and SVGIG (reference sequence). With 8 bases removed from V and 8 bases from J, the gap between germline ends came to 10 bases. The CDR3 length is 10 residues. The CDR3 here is CAGSRDEQFF. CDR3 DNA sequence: TGTGCCGGATCCCGGGATGAGCAGTTCTTC.

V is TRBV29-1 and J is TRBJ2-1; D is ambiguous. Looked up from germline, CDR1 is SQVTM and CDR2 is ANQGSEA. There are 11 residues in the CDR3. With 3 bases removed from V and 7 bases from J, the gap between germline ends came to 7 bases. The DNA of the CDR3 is TGCAGCGTTGATGTGGGGAATGAGCAGTTCTTC. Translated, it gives CSVDVGNEQFF.

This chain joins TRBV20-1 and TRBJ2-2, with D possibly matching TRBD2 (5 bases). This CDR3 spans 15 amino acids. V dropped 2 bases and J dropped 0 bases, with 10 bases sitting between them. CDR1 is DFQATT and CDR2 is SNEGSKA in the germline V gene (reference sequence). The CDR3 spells CSARLAGPNTGELFF. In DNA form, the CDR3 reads TGCAGTGCTAGACTAGCCGGACCGAACACCGGGGAGCTGTTTTTT.

DNA for the CDR3: TGTGCCAGCTCAGGAGACAATGAGCAGTTCTTC. As protein: CASSGDNEQFF. The rearrangement joins TRBV18 to TRBJ2-1; the D is unclear. Germline CDR1 and CDR2: KGHSH and LQKENI. V shed 5 bases and J shed 5 bases, with 4 bases lying between them. This CDR3 is built from 11 residues.

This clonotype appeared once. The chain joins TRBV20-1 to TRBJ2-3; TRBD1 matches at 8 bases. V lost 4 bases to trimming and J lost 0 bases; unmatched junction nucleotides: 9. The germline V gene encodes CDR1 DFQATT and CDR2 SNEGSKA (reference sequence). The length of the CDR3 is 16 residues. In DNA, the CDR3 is TGCAGTGCTAAAGAGAACAGGGACAGGAGCACAGATACGCAGTATTTT. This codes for CSAKENRDRSTDTQYF.

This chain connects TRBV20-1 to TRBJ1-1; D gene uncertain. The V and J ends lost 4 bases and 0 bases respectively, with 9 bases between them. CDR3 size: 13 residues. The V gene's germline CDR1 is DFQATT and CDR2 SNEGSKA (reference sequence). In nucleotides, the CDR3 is TGCAGTGCTACTACTACGGTGAACACTGAAGCTTTCTTT. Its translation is CSATTTVNTEAFF.

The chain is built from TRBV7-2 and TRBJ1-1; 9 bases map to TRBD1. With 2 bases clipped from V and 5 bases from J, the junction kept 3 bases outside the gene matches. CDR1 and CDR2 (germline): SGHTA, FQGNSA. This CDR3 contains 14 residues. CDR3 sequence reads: CASSLRQGGTEAFF. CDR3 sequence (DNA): TGTGCCAGCAGCTTACGACAGGGGGGAACTGAAGCTTTCTTT.

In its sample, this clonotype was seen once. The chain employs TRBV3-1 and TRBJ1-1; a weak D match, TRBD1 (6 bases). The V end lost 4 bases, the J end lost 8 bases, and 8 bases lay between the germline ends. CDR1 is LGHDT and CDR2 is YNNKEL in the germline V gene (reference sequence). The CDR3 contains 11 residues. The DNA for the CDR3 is TGTGCCAGCAGCCGCGACAGGGAAGCTTTCTTT. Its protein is CASSRDREAFF.

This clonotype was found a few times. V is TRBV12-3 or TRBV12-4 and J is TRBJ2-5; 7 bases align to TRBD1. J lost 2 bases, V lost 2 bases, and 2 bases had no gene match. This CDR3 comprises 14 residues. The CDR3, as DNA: TGTGCCAGCAGTTTAAGGGGGCAGCAAGAGACCCAGTACTTC. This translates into CASSLRGQQETQYF.

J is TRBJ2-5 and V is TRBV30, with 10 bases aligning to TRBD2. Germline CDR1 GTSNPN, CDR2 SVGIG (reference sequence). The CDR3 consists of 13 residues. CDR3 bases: TGTACTAGCGGGACAGGCCCCCAAGAGACCCAGTACTTC. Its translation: CTSGTGPQETQYF. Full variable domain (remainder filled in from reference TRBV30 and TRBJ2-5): SQTIHQWPATLVQPVGSPLSLECTVEGTSNPNLYWYRQAAGRGLQLLFYSVGIGQISSEVPQNLSASRPQDRQFILSSKKLLLSDSGFYLCTSGTGPQETQYFGPGTRLLVL.

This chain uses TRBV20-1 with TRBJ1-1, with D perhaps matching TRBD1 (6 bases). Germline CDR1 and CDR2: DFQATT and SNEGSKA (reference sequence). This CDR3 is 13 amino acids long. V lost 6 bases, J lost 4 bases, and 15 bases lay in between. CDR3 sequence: CSARLRGGTEAFF. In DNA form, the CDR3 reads TGCAGTGCCCGCCTCAGGGGAGGCACTGAAGCTTTCTTT.

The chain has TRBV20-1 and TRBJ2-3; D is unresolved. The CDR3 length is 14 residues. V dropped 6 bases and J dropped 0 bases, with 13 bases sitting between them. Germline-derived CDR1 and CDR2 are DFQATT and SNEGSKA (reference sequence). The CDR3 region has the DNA TGCAGTGCCTCGGACCGTAGGAGCACAGATACGCAGTATTTT. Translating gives CSASDRRSTDTQYF.

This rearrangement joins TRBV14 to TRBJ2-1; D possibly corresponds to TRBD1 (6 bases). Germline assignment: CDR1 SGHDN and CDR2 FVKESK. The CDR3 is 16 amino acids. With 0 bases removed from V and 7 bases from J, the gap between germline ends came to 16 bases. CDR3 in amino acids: CASSQDLGQFWNEQFF. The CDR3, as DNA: TGTGCCAGCAGCCAAGACCTAGGACAGTTCTGGAATGAGCAGTTCTTC.

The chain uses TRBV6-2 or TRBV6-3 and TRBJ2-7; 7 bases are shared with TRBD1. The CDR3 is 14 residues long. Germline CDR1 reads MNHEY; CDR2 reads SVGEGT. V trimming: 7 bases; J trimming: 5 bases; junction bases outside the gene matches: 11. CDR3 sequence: CASTTDRVPNEQYV. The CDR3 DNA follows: TGTGCCAGCACCACAGACAGGGTTCCCAACGAGCAGTACGTC.

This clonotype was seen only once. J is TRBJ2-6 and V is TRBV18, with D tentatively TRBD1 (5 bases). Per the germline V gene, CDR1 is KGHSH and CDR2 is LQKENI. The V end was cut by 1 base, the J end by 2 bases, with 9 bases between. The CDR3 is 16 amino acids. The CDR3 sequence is CASSPLTTAGANVLTF. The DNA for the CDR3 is TGTGCCAGCTCACCACTTACGACAGCTGGGGCCAACGTCCTGACTTTC.

CDR3 nucleotide sequence: TGCGCCAGCAGACCCGGGACAGGGGGCGTCCCCGCCCTAGCCAAAAACATTCAGTACTTC. Translated: CASRPGTGGVPALAKNIQYF. The V and J genes are TRBV23-1 and TRBJ2-4; 12 nucleotides align to TRBD1. TRBV23-1 is reported as an ORF; its role is uncertain. V gave up 6 bases and J gave up 0 bases; unmatched junction bases: 15. This CDR3 comprises 20 residues.

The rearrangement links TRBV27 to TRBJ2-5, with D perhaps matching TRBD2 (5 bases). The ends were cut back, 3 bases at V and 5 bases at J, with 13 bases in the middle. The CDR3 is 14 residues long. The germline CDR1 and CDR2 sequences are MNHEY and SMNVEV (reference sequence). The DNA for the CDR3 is TGTGCCAGCAGTTTCTCCCCTGGCGGGGAGACCCAGTACTTC. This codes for CASSFSPGGETQYF.